This T cell receptor beta chain was obtained from a study of identical twins. The CDR3 has 12 amino acids. Germline CDR1 and CDR2: DFQATT and SNEGSKA (reference sequence). From the 5' RACE reads, TCRdb called clonotypes with MiXCR, one entry per CDR3 protein. The table lists some 760,000 distinct CDR3 sequences, roughly 18% of them singletons. Healthy Caucasians made up all donors. Separately, the same data were catalogued under a study of T cells expressing NK-cell markers. That paper states: Eight donors were sequenced, of whom seven were HCMV-seropositive, while the remaining one was HCMV-seronegative. Dominant NKG2C+ clonotypes made up about 1.0-7.5% of CD8+ T cells in roughly 6 donors.

Sequenced input: PBMCs. The TCR comes from a woman aged 18-29 years in good health. The chain joins TRBV20-1 to TRBJ2-1; TRBD2 matches at 10 bases. DNA of the CDR3: TGCTCGATTAGCGGGGGGCGGAATGAGCAGTTCTTC. Encoded protein: CSISGGRNEQFF.